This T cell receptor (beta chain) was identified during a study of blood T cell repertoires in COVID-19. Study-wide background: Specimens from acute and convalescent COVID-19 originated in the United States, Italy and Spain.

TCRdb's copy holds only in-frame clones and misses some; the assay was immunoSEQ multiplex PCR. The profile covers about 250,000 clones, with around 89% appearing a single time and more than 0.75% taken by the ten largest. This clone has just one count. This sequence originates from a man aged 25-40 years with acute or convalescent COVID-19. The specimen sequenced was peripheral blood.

In DNA, the CDR3 is TGTGCCAGCAGCCAAGGACATTTTAATTCACCCCTCCACTTT. Translated: CASSQGHFNSPLHF. The chain joins TRBV3-1 (or the pseudogene TRBV3-2) to TRBJ1-6, with D unresolved. Between the trimmed V and J ends, which lost 1 base and 6 bases, there was a span of 7 bases. CDR3 size: 14 residues. Per germline, CDR1 LGHDT and CDR2 YNNKEL (reference sequence).